The sequence of this TCR beta chain was determined in a study of blood T cells in healthy people across ages. Donors gave 9 to 10 milliliters of peripheral blood apiece. For the second PCR, which ran for 7 to 11 cycles, a sample-barcoded 5' primer and a J-beta primer mix were used. Each of the cDNA molecules was tagged by a template-switch adaptor with 12 random nucleotides. TCRdb independently ran MiXCR on the 5' RACE reads; one entry per CDR3 protein. Of hundreds of thousands of distinct CDR3 sequences in the sample, roughly 56% were seen once. On this clonotype: What it binds is unknown.

Study conclusions and caveats: Older individuals had lower TCR beta diversity per million T cells (the decline was roughly linear).

Sequencing input: blood. The source of this sequence is a man in his forties or fifties in good health.

CDR3 in DNA: TGCAGTGCTAGAGATCGGCTAATTCAGGGAGGGAATGATGGCTACACCTTC. Translation gives CSARDRLIQGGNDGYTF. The chain links TRBV20-1 to TRBJ1-2; tentative D call: TRBD1 (5 bases). Germline CDR1 DFQATT, CDR2 SNEGSKA (reference sequence). Between the trimmed V and J ends, which lost 0 bases and 6 bases, there was a span of 23 bases. The CDR3 totals 17 residues.